A selection of T cell receptor beta chains follows, all from one sample in a study of siplizumab effects on memory and regulatory T cells. Method: immunoSEQ multiplex PCR; TCRdb's copy keeps in-frame clones and lacks some. The table lists about 72,000 clones, about 90% of them singletons, with roughly 30% in the top ten. The sequenced sample was CD8+ T cells sorted from blood. These TCRs come from a human donor in good health. Each CDR3 is given with its conserved first and last residue.

TRBJ1-1,TRBV19,CASRDTEAFF
TRBJ2-2,TRBV5-1,CASKGLSNTGELFF
TRBJ2-5,TRBV5-6,CASSSGGVQETQYF
TRBJ1-2,TRBV9,CASSVRSDSYGYTF
TRBJ1-5,TRBV5-8,CASSLDWQPQHF
TRBJ1-1,TRBV27,CASSLVGTGFTEAFF
TRBJ1-3,TRBV19,CASSIVSSGNTIYF
TRBJ2-7,TRBV5-1,CASSLDGTPYEQYF
TRBJ1-2,TRBV19,CASSPSVGQVWLGYTF
TRBJ2-4,TRBV15,CATSGSGIQYF
TRBJ1-1,TRBV6-6,CASSYNIARTEAFF
TRBJ2-2,TRBV5-1,CASSLGIGQGAPGELFF
TRBJ2-7,TRBV2,CASTADRPYEQYF
TRBJ2-1,TRBV7-9,CASSLVWGEAASYNEQFF
TRBJ2-7,TRBV19,CASSSTHLSEQYF
TRBJ1-3,TRBV19,CASSIVTGENTIYF
TRBJ2-1,TRBV9,CASSVVGDRGDEQFF
.,TRBV7-9,CASSSSGRPAYEQYF
TRBJ2-7,TRBV11-2,CASSFELSYEQYF
TRBJ2-7,TRBV25-1,CASSDIQGAVGEQYF
TRBJ2-7,TRBV4-2,CASSQDRSGGSNEQYF
TRBJ2-2,TRBV4-1,CASSQPSRGYTGELFF
TRBJ2-7,TRBV7-9,CASSPAGGQGSYEQYF
TRBJ2-5,TRBV7-3,CASGEANQETQYF
TRBJ2-7,TRBV6-5,CASIGDRASFHEQYF
TRBJ2-1,TRBV7-9,CASSSIGYNEQFF
TRBJ2-2,TRBV7-9,CASTPSGPHTGELFF
TRBJ2-4,TRBV6-5,CASSSGGQEIDIQYF
TRBJ1-1,TRBV27,CASSLSKWMNTEAFF
TRBJ2-7,TRBV7-6,CASADSYEQYF
TRBJ1-4,TRBV6-6,CASSYMVGQGTEKLFF
TRBJ2-7,TRBV4-1,CASSQGLATGGPYEQYF
TRBJ2-7,TRBV9,CASSSASGGSSYEQYF
TRBJ1-5,TRBV6-5,CASSYEVGGLGPQHF
TRBJ2-5,TRBV13,CASSFLTSREETQYF
TRBJ2-7,TRBV7-9,CASSPRVDITEQYF
TRBJ2-5,TRBV10-3,CASGTSGGHLSETQYF
TRBJ2-3,TRBV19,CASSIDRSLTDTQYF
TRBJ1-3,TRBV15,CATSGDRGPSGNTIYF
TRBJ2-7,TRBV2,CARGLAGSYEQYF
TRBJ2-4,TRBV5-6,CASSFPRGIENIQYF
TRBJ2-7,TRBV7-9,CASSSGLAHEQYF
TRBJ2-1,TRBV5-6,CASSFIGGSSYNEQFF
TRBJ2-1,TRBV6-5,CASSYSPSSYNEQFF
TRBJ2-7,TRBV18,CASSPEGTGFSYEQYF
TRBJ2-7,TRBV4-1,CASSQDLDYEQYF
TRBJ2-3,TRBV29-1,CSVGERAGTNTQYF
TRBJ2-1,TRBV4-2,CASSQSAALNEQFF